Listed here are 32 T cell receptor beta chains from one sample, sequenced in a study of technical replicates of blood from several donors. TCRdb's table, derived via immunoSEQ multiplex PCR, lists solely in-frame clones and lacks some. The table includes 75,000 to 95,000 clones, 95% detected once. The specimen was T cells isolated from PBMCs. The receptors derive from a human donor in good health.

The chain is built from TRBV27 and TRBJ2-1; D gene unclear. The ends were cut back, 6 bases at V and 2 bases at J, with 20 bases in the middle. The CDR3 loop spans 17 amino acids. The V gene's germline CDR1 is MNHEY and CDR2 SMNVEV (reference sequence). The CDR3 coding sequence is TGTGCCAGCAGCCCCCGACGGAGTGCCCAAACCTACAATGAGCAGTTCTTC. Its translation is CASSPRRSAQTYNEQFF.

This clone was counted between two and nine times. The genes are TRBV10-1 and TRBJ1-1; D remains unclear. Germline-derived CDR1 and CDR2 are WNHNN and SYGVQD (reference sequence). The length of the CDR3 is 11 residues. With 6 bases removed from V and 3 bases from J, the gap between germline ends came to 5 bases. CDR3 DNA: TGCGCCAGCAGGTCCGACACTGAAGCTTTCTTT. Its translation: CASRSDTEAFF.

The chain links TRBV10-2 to TRBJ2-3; 8 bases agree with TRBD2. The CDR3 is 14 amino acids. After removal of 8 bases from V and 2 bases from J, the junction contained 6 bases not matched to a gene. CDR1 and CDR2 (germline): WSHSY, SAAADI. CDR3 coding DNA: TGCGCCAGCGGGCAGCGGGAGATCACAGATACGCAGTATTTT. Translated, it gives CASGQREITDTQYF.

The chain uses TRBV4-1 and TRBJ2-1; 8 bases match TRBD1. Germline V gives CDR1 MGHRA, CDR2 YSYEKL. The J segment lost 8 bases and the V segment lost 4 bases, leaving 10 bases of the junction unmatched. The CDR3 totals 15 residues. This chain's CDR3 is CASSPGRGLLDEQFF. Written as DNA, the CDR3 is TGCGCCAGCAGCCCCGGCAGGGGGCTATTAGATGAGCAGTTCTTC.

The genes are TRBV7-9 and TRBJ1-1; 8 positions agree with TRBD1. The CDR3 loop spans 16 amino acids. Trimming at V came to 3 bases and at J to 5 bases, leaving 11 bases not matched to a gene. The germline CDR1 and CDR2 sequences are SEHNR and FQNEAQ (reference sequence). CDR3 region: CASSFGQGKDMTEAFF. Here the CDR3 DNA reads TGTGCCAGCAGCTTTGGACAGGGAAAGGATATGACTGAAGCTTTCTTT.

The chain has TRBV5-1 and TRBJ1-1; D uncertain. The CDR3 contains 13 residues. V lost 0 bases to trimming and J lost 6 bases, with 9 bases between them. The V gene's germline CDR1 is SGHRS and CDR2 YFSETQ. CDR3 protein: CASSLDRVAEAFF. The CDR3 DNA reads TGCGCCAGCAGCTTGGATCGGGTCGCTGAAGCTTTCTTT.

This chain connects TRBV30 to TRBJ1-6; TRBD1 aligns across 7 bases. J was trimmed by 5 bases and V by 8 bases; bases with no gene match: 3. Germline values: CDR1 GTSNPN, CDR2 SVGIG (reference sequence). The CDR3 sequence is 12 residues long. CDR3 residues: CAADRNNSPLHF. In DNA form, the CDR3 reads TGTGCCGCGGACAGGAATAATTCACCCCTCCACTTT.

The chain recombines TRBV9 with TRBJ2-6, with 7 bases aligning to TRBD2. The CDR3 is made up of 17 amino acids. Germline-derived CDR1 and CDR2 are SGDLS and YYNGEE. The V segment lost 1 base and the J segment 0 bases; nucleotides outside the gene matches: 4. The CDR3 DNA sequence: TGTGCCAGCAGCGTAAAGCGGGGTTACTCTGGGGCCAACGTCCTGACTTTC. This translates into CASSVKRGYSGANVLTF.

The count of this clone is one. The chain employs TRBV5-1 and TRBJ2-1; 7 bases agree with TRBD1. The CDR3 runs to 14 residues. V lost 2 bases and J lost 8; bases outside the gene matches: 7. Germline V gene lookup returns CDR1 SGHRS and CDR2 YFSETQ. The CDR3 protein is CASSFSGQGDEQFF. Written as DNA, the CDR3 is TGCGCCAGCAGCTTCTCGGGGCAGGGGGATGAGCAGTTCTTC.

This clone has just one count. The chain has TRBV5-1 and TRBJ2-1; possible D gene TRBD2, 5 bases. Trimming removed 0 bases at V and 5 bases at J, with 15 bases between. This CDR3 region has 16 residues. Germline assignment: CDR1 SGHRS and CDR2 YFSETQ. In nucleotides, the CDR3 is TGCGCCAGCAGCTTGGCCTTCGGTGGACTGCACAATGAGCAGTTCTTC. It translates to CASSLAFGGLHNEQFF. The full variable domain, with the rest looked up from reference TRBV5-1 and TRBJ2-1, is KAGVTQTPRYLIKTRGQQVTLSCSPISGHRSVSWYQQTPGQGLQFLFEYFSETQRNKGNFPGRFSGRQFSNSRSEMNVSTLELGDSALYLCASSLAFGGLHNEQFFGPGTRLTVL.

This chain joins TRBV5-1 and TRBJ1-5; 7 nucleotides align to TRBD1. With V trimmed by 2 bases and J by 5 bases, 4 bases remained unmatched. The CDR3 loop spans 14 amino acids. The germline gives CDR1 SGHRS, CDR2 YFSETQ. The CDR3 protein is CASSFTGEDQPQHF. Written as DNA, the CDR3 is TGCGCCAGCAGCTTTACAGGGGAGGATCAGCCCCAGCATTTT.

The V call is TRBV7-9, the J call TRBJ1-2; 7 positions match TRBD1. Germline CDR1 is SEHNR and CDR2 is FQNEAQ (reference sequence). The V and J ends lost 6 bases and 6 bases, in that order; junction bases with no gene match: 7. CDR3 length: 13 residues. The CDR3 loop reads CASRLTGDNGYTF. As DNA, the CDR3 is TGTGCCAGCAGACTTACAGGGGATAATGGCTACACCTTC.

J is TRBJ2-3 and V is TRBV2, with D tentatively TRBD2 (6 bases). Germline V lookup: CDR1 SNHLY, CDR2 FYNNEI. Deletions cut 8 bases from V and 4 bases from J, with 28 bases between. The CDR3 is made up of 18 amino acids. The CDR3 protein is CASLTGLPAGPAPDTQYF. The DNA of the CDR3 is TGTGCCAGCCTTACGGGACTGCCGGCGGGACCAGCCCCAGATACGCAGTATTTT.

The chain links TRBV5-1 to TRBJ2-3, with 7 bases aligning to TRBD2. V gave up 0 bases and J gave up 0 bases; unmatched junction bases: 1. The length of the CDR3 is 15 residues. Germline CDR1 and CDR2: SGHRS and YFSETQ. The CDR3 DNA is TGCGCCAGCAGCTTGGAGGGAGGGAGCACAGATACGCAGTATTTT. Its translation is CASSLEGGSTDTQYF.

The rearrangement links TRBV7-3 to TRBJ2-7; 9 bases match TRBD2. The V segment lost 9 bases and the J segment 6 bases; nucleotides outside the gene matches: 9. Germline V CDR1 and CDR2: SGHTA, FQGTGA. The CDR3 covers 13 residues. The CDR3 reads CASSGLAGCEQYF. The CDR3 region has the DNA TGTGCCAGTTCAGGTCTAGCGGGGTGCGAGCAGTACTTC. The complete variable domain, with remaining parts taken from reference TRBV7-3 and TRBJ2-7, reads GAGVSQTPSNKVTEKGKYVELRCDPISGHTALYWYRQSLGQGPEFLIYFQGTGAADDSGLPNDRFFAVRPEGSVSTLKIQRTERGDSAVYLCASSGLAGCEQYFGPGTRLTVT.

The chain couples TRBV7-8 to TRBJ1-4; D gene unclear. CDR3 length equals 14 residues. From germline, CDR1 is SGHVS and CDR2 FQNEAQ. With 3 bases removed from V and 1 base from J, the gap between germline ends came to 6 bases. The CDR3 sequence is CASSFRETNEKLFF. CDR3 in DNA: TGTGCCAGCAGCTTTCGGGAAACTAATGAAAAACTGTTTTTT.

This clone was observed once. The chain couples TRBV9 to TRBJ2-1; the match to TRBD2 covers 7 bases. In germline, CDR1 is SGDLS, CDR2 YYNGEE. The CDR3 spans 16 residues. V shed 0 bases, J shed 9 bases, and the junction held 12 bases outside the gene matches. CDR3 residues: CASSVGFMGGVGEQFF. DNA for the CDR3: TGTGCCAGCAGCGTAGGTTTCATGGGGGGGGTGGGTGAGCAGTTCTTC. The full variable domain, completed using reference TRBV9 and TRBJ2-1, is DSGVTQTPKHLITATGQRVTLRCSPRSGDLSVYWYQQSLDQGLQFLIQYYNGEERAKGNILERFSAQQFPDLHSELNLSSLELGDSALYFCASSVGFMGGVGEQFFGPGTRLTVL.

The DNA for the CDR3 is TGTGCCTGGAACCAGGACATGACCTACAATGAGCAGTTCTTC. This translates into CAWNQDMTYNEQFF. This chain joins TRBV30 and TRBJ2-1, with D perhaps TRBD1 (5 bases). CDR3 length: 14 amino acids. The germline CDR1 and CDR2 sequences are GTSNPN and SVGIG (reference sequence). V was clipped by 4 bases and J by 2 bases, with 12 bases between them.

The chain joins TRBV9 to TRBJ1-2; 7 nucleotides agree with TRBD1. Trimming cost V 0 bases and J 7 bases; bases outside gene matches: 9. CDR1 SGDLS and CDR2 YYNGEE come from the germline V gene. This CDR3 has 15 amino acids. This chain's CDR3 is CASSVADRAGSGYTF. The CDR3 region has the DNA TGTGCCAGCAGCGTAGCTGACAGGGCCGGTAGTGGCTACACCTTC.

The chain has TRBV5-1 and TRBJ2-3; 9 positions agree with TRBD1. Germline-derived CDR1 and CDR2 are SGHRS and YFSETQ. The ends lost 0 bases at V and 2 bases at J; junction bases unmatched: 4. CDR3 length equals 16 residues. The CDR3 region is CASSLGDRALTDTQYF. The CDR3 coding sequence is TGCGCCAGCAGCTTGGGGGACAGGGCCCTCACAGATACGCAGTATTTT.

This clone has a single count. V usage is TRBV28 and J usage is TRBJ1-3; D possibly corresponds to TRBD1 (5 bases). Trimming stripped 9 bases from V and 4 bases from J, with 19 bases between. CDR1 and CDR2 (germline): MDHEN, SYDVKM. CDR3 length equals 15 residues. CDR3 amino acids: CASSLGSGAGNTIYF. For the CDR3, the DNA is TGTGCCAGTTCCCTAGGATCTGGGGCGGGAAACACCATATATTTT.

The CDR3 spells CASSFNIYQPQHF. CDR3 DNA sequence: TGTGCCAGCAGCTTTAACATCTATCAGCCCCAGCATTTT. The V gene is TRBV7-7, the J gene TRBJ1-5; D is unresolved. Per germline, CDR1 SSHAT and CDR2 FNYEAQ (reference sequence). Trimming left V 3 bases short and J 5 bases short, with 8 bases between. The CDR3 spans 13 residues.

V usage is TRBV5-1 and J usage is TRBJ2-1; D ambiguous. This CDR3 has 15 residues. Trimming stripped 0 bases from V and 4 bases from J, with 11 bases between. Germline values: CDR1 SGHRS, CDR2 YFSETQ. The CDR3 DNA reads TGCGCCAGCAGCTTGGTTGCGATGAAGTACAATGAGCAGTTCTTC. Its translation is CASSLVAMKYNEQFF.

In nucleotides, the CDR3 is TGTGCCAGCAATCGACACCTATCCTACAATGAGCAGTTCTTC. Amino acid sequence: CASNRHLSYNEQFF. The chain links TRBV6-1 to TRBJ2-1; D is undetermined. V lost 7 bases to trimming and J lost 1 base, with 11 bases between them. The CDR3 is 14 residues long. The germline CDR1 and CDR2 sequences are MNHNS and SASEGT.

V and J are TRBV4-2 and TRBJ1-2; 8 nucleotides align to TRBD1. CDR1 and CDR2 from the germline V gene are LGHNA and YNFKEQ. Trimming cost V 3 bases and J 3 bases; bases outside gene matches: 0. CDR3 length equals 13 residues. The CDR3 reads CASSQDRDYGYTF. Written as DNA, the CDR3 is TGTGCCAGCAGCCAGGACAGGGACTATGGCTACACCTTC.

V is TRBV5-4 and J is TRBJ2-5, with D maybe TRBD2 (6 bases). Germline CDR1 SGHNT, CDR2 YYREEE (reference sequence). The CDR3 is 16 amino acids. Trimming took 3 bases from V and 0 from J, leaving 15 bases between them. The CDR3 nucleotides read TGTGCCAGCAGCTCCCAGGGTAGCGGCTACCAAGAGACCCAGTACTTC. It codes for CASSSQGSGYQETQYF. Together with reference TRBV5-4 and TRBJ2-5, the CDR3 gives the full variable domain: ETGVTQSPTHLIKTRGQQVTLRCSSQSGHNTVSWYQQALGQGPQFIFQYYREEENGRGNFPPRFSGLQFPNYSSELNVNALELDDSALYLCASSSQGSGYQETQYFGPGTRLLVL.

In this sample, this clone turned up a few times. The chain is built from TRBV7-9 and TRBJ1-2, with TRBD1 as a possible D gene (5 bases). V was trimmed by 4 bases and J by 8 bases, leaving 17 bases between them. Germline V lookup: CDR1 SEHNR, CDR2 FQNEAQ (reference sequence). The CDR3 covers 14 residues. CDR3 nucleotide sequence: TGTGCCAGCAGCTATACAGCTGGGGCTGAGGGCTACACCTTC. Translated: CASSYTAGAEGYTF.

The V gene is TRBV28, the J gene TRBJ1-2; D may be TRBD1 (6 bases). The germline V gene has CDR1 MDHEN and CDR2 SYDVKM. The CDR3 length is 11 residues. V lost 7 bases and J lost 9, with 12 bases in between. CDR3 sequence reads: CASNQGLSYTF. DNA for the CDR3: TGTGCCAGCAATCAGGGGCTTAGCTACACCTTC.

The chain uses TRBV28 and TRBJ1-5; tentatively, D is TRBD1 (5 bases). Trimming left V 1 base short and J 7 bases short, with 11 bases between. CDR1 and CDR2 from the germline V gene are MDHEN and SYDVKM. This CDR3 contains 14 residues. CDR3 protein: CASSLLGGEQPQHF. The CDR3 region has the DNA TGTGCCAGCAGTTTATTGGGGGGAGAGCAGCCCCAGCATTTT.

The gene calls are TRBV4-1 and TRBJ1-1; D is unresolved. The CDR3 loop spans 14 amino acids. V was pared by 0 bases and J by 3 bases, with 8 bases between. CDR1 is MGHRA and CDR2 is YSYEKL in the germline V gene. CDR3 DNA sequence: TGCGCCAGCAGCCAAGAGCAGATGGACACTGAAGCTTTCTTT. It encodes CASSQEQMDTEAFF.

The rearrangement links TRBV28 to TRBJ1-1; D possibly corresponds to TRBD1 (6 bases). Germline V CDR1 and CDR2: MDHEN, SYDVKM. The CDR3 sequence is 13 residues long. The V gene lost 6 bases and the J gene lost 4 bases, with 12 bases spanning the gap. The CDR3 sequence is CASRITGPTEAFF. The CDR3 DNA reads as TGTGCCAGCAGGATCACAGGGCCCACTGAAGCTTTCTTT. The variable domain in full, completed from reference TRBV28 and TRBJ1-1, reads DVKVTQSSRYLVKRTGEKVFLECVQDMDHENMFWYRQDPGLGLRLIYFSYDVKMKEKGDIPEGYSVSREKKERFSLILESASTNQTSMYLCASRITGPTEAFFGQGTRLTVV.

This clone was observed once. The chain uses TRBV9 and TRBJ2-1; 8 bases are a match to TRBD1. In germline, CDR1 is SGDLS, CDR2 YYNGEE. The CDR3 has 16 residues. The J segment lost 8 bases and the V segment lost 4 bases, leaving 14 bases of the junction unmatched. CDR3 in amino acids: CASSLQGASFNYEQFF. CDR3 in DNA: TGTGCCAGCAGCCTCCAGGGGGCCAGTTTCAACTATGAGCAGTTCTTC.